What follows is one T cell receptor (beta chain) and its context. The data were taken from a study of identical twins. TCRdb itself ran the 5' RACE reads through MiXCR, one entry per CDR3 protein. The sample holds more than 350,000 distinct CDR3 sequences; roughly 10% are singletons and the top ten take about 8.1%. Losses at the gene ends were 2 bases for V and 5 bases for J; bases not matched to a gene: 3. Germline lookup yields CDR1 MNHEY and CDR2 SVGAGI. CDR3 length equals 14 residues. This chain joins TRBV6-5 and TRBJ2-1, with 7 bases aligning to TRBD2. The sample was naive T cells sorted from blood. The TCR sequence derives from a woman aged 45 to 65 in good health. Here the CDR3 reads CASSYGGRHNEQFF. As DNA, the CDR3 is TGTGCCAGCAGTTACGGCGGGAGACACAATGAGCAGTTCTTC.